Many counts were recorded for the clone carrying this T cell receptor beta chain. What it binds is not known. This sample is drawn from a study of CD8 T cells in ankylosing spondylitis. Findings and caveats of the study: The study identified a TCR beta motif of several highly homologous variants that appeared characteristic of ankylosing spondylitis blood. Researchers report that disease-linked clones proved CD8+ and relatively rare in peripheral blood.

MiXCR, applied by TCRdb to the 5' RACE reads, yields one record per CDR3 protein. The data show 670,000 or so distinct CDR3 sequences, under 20% seen once. This CDR3 is 15 amino acids long. With V trimmed by 3 bases and J by 6 bases, 6 bases remained unmatched. This TCR derives from a male donor with ankylosing spondylitis. Sequenced input: blood, either unsorted or a sorted T cell fraction (not recorded which). The chain combines TRBV12-3 or TRBV12-4 with TRBJ2-1, with 9 nucleotides matching TRBD2. The CDR3 reads CASSLGLAGPNEQFF. The CDR3 DNA reads TGTGCCAGCAGTTTGGGGCTAGCGGGGCCCAATGAGCAGTTCTTC.